This T cell receptor beta chain was profiled in a study of blood T cell repertoires in COVID-19. Participants spanned ages roughly 18 to 90 years and resided in about two dozen US areas. Cohorts were based on clinical histories the participants reported. Two consecutive negative NP/OP PCR tests, clearance, or resolved symptoms defined Cohort 3 recovery. Under the authors' procedure: Using reference gene primer amplification, nucleated cell counts were estimated. Measured with immunoSEQ multiplex PCR; TCRdb has only the in-frame clones, and not every one. That table furnishes V, J and clone size, whereas the DNA furnished D and trimming. This sample has roughly 500,000 clones, with 75% to 90% found just once. Sequences were obtained from PBMCs or T cells enriched from blood (not recorded which). The source is a woman aged 55-69 years who had recovered from COVID-19.

CDR3 DNA: TGTGCCAGCAGTGAAGCGGGGGGGACAAGTGGAAACACCATATATTTT. Residues: CASSEAGGTSGNTIYF. The chain has TRBV2 and TRBJ1-3; possible D gene TRBD1, 6 bases. Germline V gene data show CDR1 as SNHLY and CDR2 as FYNNEI. The germline V and J ends were trimmed by 0 bases and 3 bases, with 12 bases remaining between them. The CDR3 is 16 amino acids.